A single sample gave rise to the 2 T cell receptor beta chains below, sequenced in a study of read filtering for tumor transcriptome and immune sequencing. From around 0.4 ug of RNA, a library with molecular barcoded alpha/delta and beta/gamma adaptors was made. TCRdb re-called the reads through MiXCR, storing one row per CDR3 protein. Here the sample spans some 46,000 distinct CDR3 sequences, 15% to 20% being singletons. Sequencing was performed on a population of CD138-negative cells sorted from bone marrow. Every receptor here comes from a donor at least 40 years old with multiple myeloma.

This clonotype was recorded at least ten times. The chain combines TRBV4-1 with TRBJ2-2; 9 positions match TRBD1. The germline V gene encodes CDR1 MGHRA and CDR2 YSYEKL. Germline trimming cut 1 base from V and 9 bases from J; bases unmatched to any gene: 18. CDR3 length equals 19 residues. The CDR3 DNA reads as TGCGCCAGCAGCCAAGTTCCATCCACAGGGGGCACTCCTTATAGGGAGCTGTTTTTT. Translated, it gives CASSQVPSTGGTPYRELFF.

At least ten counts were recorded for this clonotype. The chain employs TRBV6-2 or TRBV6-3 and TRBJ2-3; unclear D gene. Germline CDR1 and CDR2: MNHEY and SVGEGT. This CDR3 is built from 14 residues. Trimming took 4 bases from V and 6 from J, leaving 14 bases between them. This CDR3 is CASSLHGEVDTQYF. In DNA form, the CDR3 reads TGTGCCAGCAGTTTACATGGAGAGGTTGATACGCAGTATTTT.